Shown below are 14 T cell receptor beta chains from a single sample sequenced in a study of identical twins. TCRdb re-called the 5' RACE reads with MiXCR, one entry per CDR3 protein. The repertoire holds about 700,000 distinct CDR3 sequences, with 8% to 9% as singletons. The same data also contributed to another study, on yellow fever vaccine responses in identical twins.

Sequencing input: PBMCs. The source is a woman aged 18-30 years in good health.

This chain joins TRBV5-1 and TRBJ2-1; 9 bases match TRBD1. The CDR3 totals 16 residues. V lost 4 bases to trimming and J lost 8 bases; unmatched junction nucleotides: 13. In germline, CDR1 is SGHRS, CDR2 YFSETQ. CDR3 in amino acids: CASSAQPGQGLDEQFF. For the CDR3, the DNA is TGCGCCAGCAGCGCCCAACCGGGACAGGGACTGGATGAGCAGTTCTTC.

This clonotype came up a few times. This chain connects TRBV29-1 to TRBJ2-7; 9 bases align to TRBD1. The CDR3 totals 13 residues. J lost 4 bases, V lost 3 bases, and 4 bases had no gene match. Germline V lookup: CDR1 SQVTM, CDR2 ANQGSEA. This CDR3 reads CSVETGQGYEQYF. The CDR3, as DNA: TGCAGCGTTGAGACGGGACAGGGTTACGAGCAGTACTTC.

This clonotype has at least ten counts. The chain couples TRBV14 to TRBJ2-3, with TRBD2 identical over 12 bases. The CDR3 sequence is 18 residues long. Germline assignment: CDR1 SGHDN and CDR2 FVKESK. The trim removed 0 bases at V and 14 bases at J, leaving 18 bases unmatched. The CDR3 coding sequence is TGTGCCAGCAGCCAAGATCCACTTCTAGCGGGAGGGCCCCTCAGGGCGTATTTT. This translates into CASSQDPLLAGGPLRAYF.

The chain is built from TRBV27 and TRBJ2-7; 9 bases agree with TRBD1. Germline V gives CDR1 MNHEY, CDR2 SMNVEV (reference sequence). V lost 6 bases and J lost 4; bases outside the gene matches: 13. The CDR3 totals 16 residues. This CDR3 reads CASSHSTGQGIYEQYF. The CDR3 bases are TGTGCCAGCAGCCACTCGACGGGACAGGGAATATACGAGCAGTACTTC.

This clonotype has just a few counts. This sequence joins TRBV7-2 and TRBJ2-7; no reliable D call. The V gene's germline CDR1 is SGHTA and CDR2 FQGNSA. V was trimmed by 1 base and J by 2 bases, leaving 12 bases between them. The length of the CDR3 is 15 residues. The CDR3 sequence is CASSLGGAAPYEQYF. CDR3 DNA: TGTGCCAGCAGCTTAGGGGGTGCGGCCCCCTACGAGCAGTACTTC. Together with reference TRBV7-2 and TRBJ2-7, the CDR3 gives the full variable domain: GAGVSQSPSNKVTEKGKDVELRCDPISGHTALYWYRQSLGQGLEFLIYFQGNSAPDKSGLPSDRFSAERTGGSVSTLTIQRTQQEDSAVYLCASSLGGAAPYEQYFGPGTRLTVT.

This chain links TRBV18 with TRBJ2-1; D gene unclear. Germline-derived CDR1 and CDR2 are KGHSH and LQKENI. Between the trimmed V and J ends, which lost 0 bases and 13 bases, there was a span of 10 bases. This CDR3 is 12 amino acids long. CDR3 region: CASSPPARIQFF. CDR3 DNA: TGTGCCAGCTCACCACCCGCCAGGATCCAGTTCTTC.

This clonotype was seen only a few times. The chain recombines TRBV7-9 with TRBJ2-7, with D maybe TRBD1 (6 bases). This CDR3 comprises 13 residues. Germline V lookup: CDR1 SEHNR, CDR2 FQNEAQ (reference sequence). Trimming removed 11 bases at V and 2 bases at J, with 16 bases between. The CDR3 sequence is CAGSKGDPYEQYF. CDR3 in DNA: TGTGCCGGGTCCAAGGGGGATCCCTACGAGCAGTACTTC.

The rearrangement uses TRBV7-9 and TRBJ2-7; D gene unclear. CDR1 and CDR2 from the germline V gene are SEHNR and FQNEAQ (reference sequence). V lost 7 bases and J lost 2, with 15 bases in between. The CDR3 totals 14 residues. CDR3: CASTRATETYEQYF. The CDR3 DNA reads as TGTGCCAGCACCCGAGCCACGGAAACCTACGAGCAGTACTTC.

This clonotype was detected only a few times. The V and J genes are TRBV15 and TRBJ2-7; D may be TRBD1 (7 bases). The CDR3 spans 13 residues. V lost 1 base and J 5 bases, leaving 9 bases between the germline ends. Germline V CDR1 and CDR2: LNHNV, YYDKDF (reference sequence). The CDR3 loop is CATSRAGGNEQYF. DNA for the CDR3: TGTGCCACCAGCAGAGCAGGGGGGAACGAGCAGTACTTC.

The CDR3 nucleotides read TGCAGCGTTCGTGAGGGTTCGGGGGAGCAGTACTTC. Translating gives CSVREGSGEQYF. V and J are TRBV29-1 and TRBJ2-7; D is possibly TRBD2 (5 bases). CDR1 is SQVTM and CDR2 is ANQGSEA in the germline V gene. This CDR3 region has 12 residues. With 5 bases removed from V and 7 bases from J, the gap between germline ends came to 15 bases.

This sequence joins TRBV7-2 and TRBJ2-1; TRBD2 aligns across 7 bases. Trimming removed 1 base from V and 4 bases from J; junction bases left unmatched: 10. The CDR3 totals 17 residues. Germline CDR1 is SGHTA and CDR2 is FQGNSA. This chain's CDR3 is CASSLGSGGRRYNEQFF. The CDR3 DNA follows: TGTGCCAGCAGCTTAGGCTCTGGCGGGAGAAGATACAATGAGCAGTTCTTC. The entire variable domain, with the rest obtained from reference TRBV7-2 and TRBJ2-1, is as follows: GAGVSQSPSNKVTEKGKDVELRCDPISGHTALYWYRQSLGQGLEFLIYFQGNSAPDKSGLPSDRFSAERTGGSVSTLTIQRTQQEDSAVYLCASSLGSGGRRYNEQFFGPGTRLTVL.

The J gene is TRBJ2-1, the V gene TRBV3-1, with TRBD2 matching 11 bases. CDR3 length: 15 residues. CDR1 and CDR2 from the germline V gene are LGHDT and YNNKEL (reference sequence). V dropped 3 bases and J dropped 7; count of bases not matched to a gene: 5. CDR3 amino acids: CASSQLAGGQNEQFF. CDR3 sequence (DNA): TGTGCCAGCAGCCAGCTAGCGGGGGGTCAAAATGAGCAGTTCTTC.

This clonotype was seen a few times. The genes are TRBV12-5 and TRBJ2-3; 8 nucleotides line up with TRBD2. J gave up 1 base and V 3 bases, and 3 bases lay outside the gene matches. Per germline, CDR1 LGHNT and CDR2 FRNRAP. The CDR3 contains 15 residues. In DNA, the CDR3 is TGTGCTAGTGGTTTCTTGCGGGAGGGCACAGATACGCAGTATTTT. Translation gives CASGFLREGTDTQYF.

This clonotype was seen a few times. The chain joins TRBV7-9 to TRBJ1-2, with D uncertain. The germline CDR1 and CDR2 sequences are SEHNR and FQNEAQ (reference sequence). The CDR3 has 12 residues. Trimming cost V 9 bases and J 8 bases, with 16 bases left between them. CDR3 sequence: CASGGQPGGYTF. The DNA of the CDR3 is TGTGCCAGTGGCGGGCAGCCTGGAGGCTACACCTTC.